This T cell receptor (beta chain) originates from a study of cytomegalovirus exposure and HLA in healthy donors. General study results and limits: Researchers reported from a later analysis that most CMV-associated TCR beta chains appeared HLA-restricted. No immune exposure information besides CMV serostatus was available.

The germline V gene encodes CDR1 SGHTS and CDR2 YDEGEE. The V segment lost 0 bases and the J segment 8 bases; nucleotides outside the gene matches: 7. This CDR3 is 15 amino acids long. Vbeta (60) and Jbeta (13) primers were used in the PCR. Sequencing used immunoSEQ multiplex PCR; TCRdb keeps in-frame clones, though not all of them. The sample lists approximately 130,000 clones, about 82% occurring once. A remark on this clone: Its antigen remains unidentified.

The source material was PBMCs. The TCR was taken from a boy younger than 18 in good health and CMV-seronegative. This chain uses TRBV5-8 with TRBJ2-1; 8 bases align to TRBD2. In DNA, the CDR3 is TGTGCCAGCAGCTTGGGGAGCGGGAGAAGGCATGAGCAGTTCTTC. The encoded protein is CASSLGSGRRHEQFF.